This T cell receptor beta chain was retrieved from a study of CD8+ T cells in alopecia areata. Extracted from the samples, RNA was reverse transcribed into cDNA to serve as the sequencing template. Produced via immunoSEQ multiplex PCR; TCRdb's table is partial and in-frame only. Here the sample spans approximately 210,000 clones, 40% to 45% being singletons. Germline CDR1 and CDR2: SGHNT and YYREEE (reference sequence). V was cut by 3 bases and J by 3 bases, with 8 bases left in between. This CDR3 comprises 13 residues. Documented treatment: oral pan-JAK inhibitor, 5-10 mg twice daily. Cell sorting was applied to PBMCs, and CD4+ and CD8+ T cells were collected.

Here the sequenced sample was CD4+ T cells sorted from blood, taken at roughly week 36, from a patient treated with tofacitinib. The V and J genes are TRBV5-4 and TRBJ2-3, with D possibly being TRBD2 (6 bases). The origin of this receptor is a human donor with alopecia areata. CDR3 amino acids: CASSSAGTDTQYF. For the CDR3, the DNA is TGTGCCAGCAGCTCCGCGGGGACAGATACGCAGTATTTT.